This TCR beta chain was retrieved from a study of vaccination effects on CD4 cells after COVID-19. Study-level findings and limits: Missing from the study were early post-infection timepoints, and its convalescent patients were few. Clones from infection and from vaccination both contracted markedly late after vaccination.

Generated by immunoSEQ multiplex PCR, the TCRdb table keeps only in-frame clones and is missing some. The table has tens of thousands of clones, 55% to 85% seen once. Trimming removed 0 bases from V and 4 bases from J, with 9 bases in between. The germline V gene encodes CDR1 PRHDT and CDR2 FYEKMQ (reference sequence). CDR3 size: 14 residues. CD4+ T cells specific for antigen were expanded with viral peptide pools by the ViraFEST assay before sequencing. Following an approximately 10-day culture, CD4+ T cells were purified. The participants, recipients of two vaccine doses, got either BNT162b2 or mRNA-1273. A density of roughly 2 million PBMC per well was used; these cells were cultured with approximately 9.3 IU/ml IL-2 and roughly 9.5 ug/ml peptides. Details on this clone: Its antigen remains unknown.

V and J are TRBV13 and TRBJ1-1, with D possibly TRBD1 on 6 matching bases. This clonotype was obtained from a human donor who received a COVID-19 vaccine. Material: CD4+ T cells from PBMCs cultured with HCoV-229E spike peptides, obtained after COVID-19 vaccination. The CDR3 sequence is CASSLGDRSTEAFF. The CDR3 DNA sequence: TGTGCCAGCAGCTTAGGCGACAGGTCCACTGAAGCTTTCTTT.